This passage covers 8 T cell receptor beta chains from one sample sequenced in a study of cytomegalovirus exposure and HLA in healthy donors. Vbeta (60) and Jbeta (13) primers were used in the PCR. Only in-frame clones appear in the TCRdb table, and some are missing; sequencing was by immunoSEQ multiplex PCR. Among 180,000 or so clones listed, 60% to 80% were seen once. Sequencing was done on a sample of PBMCs. The origin of the receptors is a man aged 35 to 55 in good health and CMV-seropositive.

The chain uses TRBV15 and TRBJ2-3; 7 positions agree with TRBD1. Germline CDR1 reads LNHNV; CDR2 reads YYDKDF (reference sequence). The CDR3 runs to 15 residues. Trimming took 1 base from V and 4 from J; bases not matched to a gene: 5. CDR3: CATSRGGGQPDTQYF. As DNA, the CDR3 is TGTGCCACCAGCAGAGGAGGGGGACAGCCAGATACGCAGTATTTT.

This chain joins TRBV7-9 and TRBJ2-2; D possibly corresponds to TRBD1 (5 bases). Looked up from germline, CDR1 is SEHNR and CDR2 is FQNEAQ (reference sequence). The CDR3 runs to 15 residues. V lost 1 base and J lost 5, with 11 bases in between. The CDR3 is CASSLGRVMTGELFF. In nucleotides, the CDR3 is TGTGCCAGCAGCTTAGGCAGGGTTATGACCGGGGAGCTGTTTTTT.

The rearrangement links TRBV5-1 to TRBJ1-4; 7 bases match TRBD1. The germline gives CDR1 SGHRS, CDR2 YFSETQ. The CDR3 runs to 15 residues. Losses at the gene ends were 0 bases for V and 5 bases for J; bases not matched to a gene: 4. The CDR3 loop reads CASSLGGDSNEKLFF. The CDR3 nucleotides read TGCGCCAGCAGCTTGGGGGGGGACAGCAATGAAAAACTGTTTTTT.

The rearrangement links TRBV4-1 to TRBJ2-1; D remains unclear. CDR1 is MGHRA and CDR2 is YSYEKL in the germline V gene. V was pared by 4 bases and J by 6 bases, with 10 bases between. The length of the CDR3 is 13 residues. In nucleotides, the CDR3 is TGCGCCAGCAGCCCCCCCCTCTTCAATGAGCAGTTCTTC. It yields the protein CASSPPLFNEQFF.

The CDR3 loop is CASSWGERVSQETQYF. Written as DNA, the CDR3 is TGTGCCAGCAGCTGGGGGGAGAGAGTTAGCCAAGAGACCCAGTACTTC. The chain couples TRBV5-6 to TRBJ2-5; the D gene is possibly TRBD2 (6 bases). The length of the CDR3 is 16 residues. CDR1 is SGHDT, CDR2 YYEEEE, per germline. V shed 3 bases and J shed 1 base, with 16 bases lying between them.

The chain has TRBV6-5 and TRBJ1-4; 7 bases fit TRBD1. After removal of 6 bases from V and 8 bases from J, the junction contained 9 bases not matched to a gene. The CDR3 runs 14 residues. The germline V gene has CDR1 MNHEY and CDR2 SVGAGI. CDR3 region: CASRDSGQREKLFF. DNA for the CDR3: TGTGCCAGCAGAGACTCGGGACAGAGAGAAAAACTGTTTTTT.

The gene calls are TRBV27 and TRBJ1-2; a possible D gene is TRBD1 (6 bases). Germline V gives CDR1 MNHEY, CDR2 SMNVEV (reference sequence). This CDR3 has 13 residues. The germline V and J ends were trimmed by 2 bases and 3 bases, with 7 bases remaining between them. CDR3: CASSLEGDYGYTF. Here the CDR3 DNA reads TGTGCCAGCAGTTTAGAGGGGGACTATGGCTACACCTTC.

There are a few counts of this clone. CDR3 bases: TGTGCCAGTAGTCCACAATACACAGGGCCCTCTGGAAACACCATATATTTT. Its protein is CASSPQYTGPSGNTIYF. V gene TRBV19 combines with J gene TRBJ1-3, with a possible D match to TRBD1 (6 bases). This CDR3 region has 17 residues. Trimming stripped 5 bases from V and 0 bases from J, with 17 bases between. Germline-derived CDR1 and CDR2 are LNHDA and SQIVND (reference sequence).